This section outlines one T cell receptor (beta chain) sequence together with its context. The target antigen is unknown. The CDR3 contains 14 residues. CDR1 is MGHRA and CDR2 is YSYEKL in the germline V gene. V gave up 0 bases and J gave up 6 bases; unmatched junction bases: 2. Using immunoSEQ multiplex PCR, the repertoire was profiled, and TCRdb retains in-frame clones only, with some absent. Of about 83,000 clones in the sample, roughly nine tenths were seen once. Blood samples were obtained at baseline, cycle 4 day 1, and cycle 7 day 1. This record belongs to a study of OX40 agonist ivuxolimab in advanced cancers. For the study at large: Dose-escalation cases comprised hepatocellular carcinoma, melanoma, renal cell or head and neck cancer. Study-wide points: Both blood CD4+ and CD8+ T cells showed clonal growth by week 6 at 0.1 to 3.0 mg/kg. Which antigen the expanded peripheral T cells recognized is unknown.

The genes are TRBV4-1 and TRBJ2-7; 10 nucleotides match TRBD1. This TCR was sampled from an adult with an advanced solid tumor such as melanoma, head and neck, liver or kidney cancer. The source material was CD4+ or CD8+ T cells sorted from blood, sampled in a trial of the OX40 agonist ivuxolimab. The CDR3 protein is CASSQDGTGAEQYF. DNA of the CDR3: TGCGCCAGCAGCCAAGATGGGACAGGGGCCGAGCAGTACTTC.